The sample holds one count of the clone carrying this T cell receptor (beta chain). This sample is part of a study of blood T cell repertoires in COVID-19. The wider study: Specimens from acute and convalescent COVID-19 originated in the United States, Italy and Spain. In each case, the material was cDNA or gDNA derived from T cells, B-cell-depleted T cells, or PBMCs.

The trim removed 4 bases at V and 4 bases at J, leaving 7 bases unmatched. Germline CDR1 SGHNT, CDR2 YYREEE (reference sequence). This CDR3 is built from 14 residues. Study processing details: Amplification of reference gene primers was used by the study to estimate nucleated cell counts. Generated by immunoSEQ multiplex PCR, the TCRdb table keeps only in-frame clones and is missing some. V and J calls and clone size are as listed in that table; D and trimming were resolved from the DNA. The table includes 150,000 to 190,000 clones, around 80% detected once. The age range of participants was about 18 to 89 years, with residence in around 22 US areas.

Source material: PBMCs or T cells enriched from blood (not recorded which). The sequence was obtained from a man aged 50 to 59 who had recovered from COVID-19. The chain links TRBV5-4 to TRBJ1-2; 7 nucleotides line up with TRBD1. CDR3 nucleotides: TGTGCCAGCAGCCCCGGGACAGCTTCCTATGGCTACACCTTC. This gives the protein CASSPGTASYGYTF.